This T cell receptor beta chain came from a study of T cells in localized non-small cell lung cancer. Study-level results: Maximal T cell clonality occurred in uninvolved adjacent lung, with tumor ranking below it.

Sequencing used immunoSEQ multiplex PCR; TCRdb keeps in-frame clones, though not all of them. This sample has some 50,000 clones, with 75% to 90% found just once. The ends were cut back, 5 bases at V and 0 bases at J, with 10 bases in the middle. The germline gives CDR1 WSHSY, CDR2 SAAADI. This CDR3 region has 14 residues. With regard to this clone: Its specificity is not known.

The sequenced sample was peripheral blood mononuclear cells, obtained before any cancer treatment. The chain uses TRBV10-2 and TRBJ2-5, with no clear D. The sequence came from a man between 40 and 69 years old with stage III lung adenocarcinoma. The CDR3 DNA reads TGCGCCAGCAGTCTACAGTACAACCAAGAGACCCAGTACTTC. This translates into CASSLQYNQETQYF.